This T cell receptor (beta chain) is from a study of T cells in Graves' hyperthyroidism and ophthalmopathy. Fresh peripheral blood, about 9.9 ml, yielded the PBMCs. This clonotype was detected only a few times. Authors of the study amplified TCR beta CDR3 regions from RNA transcripts. RT-PCR in the first round (using the HTBI primer set) targeted the TCR CDR3. One entry per CDR3 protein, called by TCRdb with MiXCR from the multiplex PCR reads. The table has around 720,000 distinct CDR3 sequences, over 35% seen once. The specimen sequenced was blood. The source of this sequence is a woman between 40 and 50 years old with Graves' hyperthyroidism.

CDR3 residues: CASGQGAVWGYTF. CDR3 sequence (DNA): TGTGCCAGCGGTCAGGGAGCGGTATGGGGCTACACCTTC. The rearrangement links TRBV6-5 to TRBJ1-2; D is possibly TRBD1 (5 bases). The V and J ends lost 8 bases and 8 bases respectively, with 18 bases between them. Germline V gene lookup returns CDR1 MNHEY and CDR2 SVGAGI. The CDR3 sequence is 13 residues long.